The T cell receptor (beta chain) under discussion was sequenced for a study of STAT3 mutations in large granular lymphocyte leukemia. General study points: Every T-LGLL patient had at least one immunodominant TCRbeta clonotype. Sampling intervals varied between patients and samples.

The CDR3 length is 14 residues. The germline gives CDR1 GTSNPN, CDR2 SVGIG (reference sequence). Trimming shortened V by 0 bases and J by 13 bases, and 21 bases separated the two germline ends. TCRdb's copy holds only in-frame clones and misses some; the assay was immunoSEQ multiplex PCR. The sample gives over 3,000 clones, approximately 40% of which show up once; roughly 81% is in the top ten. In this sample, this clone turned up a few times. Its antigen is still unknown. The sample was peripheral blood mononuclear cells. This sequence joins TRBV30 and TRBJ1-2, with a possible D match to TRBD1 (6 bases). This clonotype was obtained from a man aged 60 to 69 with T-cell large granular lymphocyte leukemia. Some clones in this sample may be carry-over from other donors' samples. Written as DNA, the CDR3 is TGTGCCTGGAGTGTACAAAACGCCGGGACACCACCCACCTTC. Translating gives CAWSVQNAGTPPTF.